The TCR beta chain described here comes from a study of blood T cell repertoires in COVID-19. Remarks on this clone: One end of the junction varies from germline; a read error may be responsible.

Germline V gene lookup returns CDR1 SEHNR and CDR2 FQNEAQ (reference sequence). The CDR3 extends over 12 amino acids. Sequenced by immunoSEQ multiplex PCR; TCRdb stores in-frame clones only, minus some. The repertoire includes 200,000 to 250,000 clones, roughly nine tenths of them detected once, and about a tenth sits in the top ten. This receptor was obtained from a woman between 50 and 59 years old with COVID-19, enrolled during active disease. The chain uses TRBV7-9 and TRBJ1-6, with TRBD1 matching 8 bases. Sequences were obtained from peripheral blood. The CDR3, as DNA: TGTGCCAGCAGCTTAGGGGACAGGCAACGGAATTTT. Translating gives CASSLGDRQRNF.